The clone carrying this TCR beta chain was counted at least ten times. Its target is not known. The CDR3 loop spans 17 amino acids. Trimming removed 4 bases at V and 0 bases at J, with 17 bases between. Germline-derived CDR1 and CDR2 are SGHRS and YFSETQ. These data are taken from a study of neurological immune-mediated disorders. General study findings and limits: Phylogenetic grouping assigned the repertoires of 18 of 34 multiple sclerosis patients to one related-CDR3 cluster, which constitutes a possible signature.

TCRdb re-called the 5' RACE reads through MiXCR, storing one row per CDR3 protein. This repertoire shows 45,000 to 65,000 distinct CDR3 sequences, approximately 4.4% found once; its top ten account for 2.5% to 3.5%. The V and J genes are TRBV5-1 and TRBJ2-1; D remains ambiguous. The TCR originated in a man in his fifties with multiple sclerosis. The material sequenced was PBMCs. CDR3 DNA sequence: TGCGCCAGCAGCCAAACTTTAGGAGCGAGCTCCTACAATGAGCAGTTCTTC. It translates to CASSQTLGASSYNEQFF.